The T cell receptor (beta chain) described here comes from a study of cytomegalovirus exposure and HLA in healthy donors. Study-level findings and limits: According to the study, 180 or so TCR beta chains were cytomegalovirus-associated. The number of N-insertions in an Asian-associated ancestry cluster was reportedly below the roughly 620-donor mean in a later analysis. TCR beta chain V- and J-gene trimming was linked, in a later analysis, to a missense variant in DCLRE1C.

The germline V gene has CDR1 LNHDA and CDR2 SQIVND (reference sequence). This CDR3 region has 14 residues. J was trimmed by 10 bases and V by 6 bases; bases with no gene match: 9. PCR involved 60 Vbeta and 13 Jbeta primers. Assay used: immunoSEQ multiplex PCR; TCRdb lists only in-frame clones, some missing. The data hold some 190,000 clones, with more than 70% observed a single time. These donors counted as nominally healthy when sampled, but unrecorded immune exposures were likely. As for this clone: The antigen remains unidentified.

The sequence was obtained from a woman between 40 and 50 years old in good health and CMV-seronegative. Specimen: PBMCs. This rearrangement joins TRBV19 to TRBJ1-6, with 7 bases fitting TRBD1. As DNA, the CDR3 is TGTGCCAGTAGAGTACAGGGGAACGTGTCACCCCTCCACTTT. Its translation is CASRVQGNVSPLHF.